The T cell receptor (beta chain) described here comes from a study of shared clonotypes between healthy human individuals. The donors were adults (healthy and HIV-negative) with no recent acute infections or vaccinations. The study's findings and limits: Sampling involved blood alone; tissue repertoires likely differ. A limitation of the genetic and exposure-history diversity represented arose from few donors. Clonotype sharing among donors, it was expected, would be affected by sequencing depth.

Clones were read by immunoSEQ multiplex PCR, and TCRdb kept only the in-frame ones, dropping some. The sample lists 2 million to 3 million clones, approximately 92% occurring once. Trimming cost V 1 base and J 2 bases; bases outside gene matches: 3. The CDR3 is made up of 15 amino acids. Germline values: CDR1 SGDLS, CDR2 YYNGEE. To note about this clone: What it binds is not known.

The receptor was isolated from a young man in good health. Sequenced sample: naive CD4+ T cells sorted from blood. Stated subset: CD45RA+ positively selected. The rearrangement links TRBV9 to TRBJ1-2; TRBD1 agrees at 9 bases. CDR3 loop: CASSVWTGANYGYTF. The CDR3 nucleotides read TGTGCCAGCAGCGTATGGACAGGGGCCAACTATGGCTACACCTTC.